This T cell receptor beta chain was recorded in a study of blood T cell repertoires in COVID-19. Study information: Some COVID-19 samples were acute and others convalescent; all came from the United States, Italy and Spain. T cells, B-cell-depleted T cells, or PBMCs provided the cDNA or gDNA that served as material.

Seattle researchers signed up patients amid active infection and tracked them longitudinally. In the original workflow: Quantification of nucleated cells was approximated via reference gene primer amplification. TCRdb's table, derived via immunoSEQ multiplex PCR, lists solely in-frame clones and lacks some. The D gene and trimming were derived from the DNA, and the V and J assignments and clone size from that table. The sample consists of over 200,000 clones, more than 80% of them appearing once. Per germline, CDR1 LNHDA and CDR2 SQIVND (reference sequence). The CDR3 length is 15 residues. V lost 5 bases and J 3 bases, leaving 16 bases between the germline ends.

The TCR comes from a man aged 25-40 years with COVID-19, enrolled during active disease. This rearrangement joins TRBV19 to TRBJ1-2, with D unclear. Sequencing used peripheral blood. The CDR3 bases are TGTGCCAGTAGTCTCTCCAGGAGGCGTCACTATGGCTACACCTTC. Protein sequence: CASSLSRRRHYGYTF.